This is a list of T cell receptor beta chains from one sample in a study of breast tumors, draining lymph nodes, adjacent tissues. MiXCR, applied by TCRdb to the multiplex PCR reads, yields one record per CDR3 protein. The table lists some 120,000 distinct CDR3 sequences, 15% to 20% of them singletons, with about 3.7% in the top ten. The material sequenced was axillary lymph node tissue. These receptors were obtained from a female donor with breast cancer. Some clones in this sample may be carry-over from other donors' samples. The CDR3 runs from the conserved cysteine through the conserved F or W. The D gene is left open where the match is weak. Part of the rows lack a size; the others show once, few, many or a class for expanded clones.

NA,once,TRBV10-2,TRBJ1-2,TGCGCCCGCAGTGAGTTAGAGGATGGCTACACCTTC,CARSELEDGYTF
NA,many,TRBV24-1,TRBJ1-2,TGTGCCACCAGTGATGTGGGCCCATGGGTGATTTATGGCTACACCTTC,CATSDVGPWVIYGYTF
NA,many,TRBV24-1,TRBJ2-1,TGTGCCACCAGTGAATCAGCAGGAGGGCCGAGCAATGAGCAGTTCTTC,CATSESAGGPSNEQFF
NA,many,TRBV28,TRBJ2-7,TGTGCCAGCAGTTTTTATTTAGGACCATCCTACGAGCAGTACTTC,CASSFYLGPSYEQYF
TRBD1,many,TRBV5-1,TRBJ2-3,TGCGCCAGCCGGACAGGGACCAGCACAGATACGCAGTATTTT,CASRTGTSTDTQYF
NA,many,TRBV6-6,TRBJ1-4,TGTGCCAGCAGTTACCGTGGCGCTACCTTTAATGAAAAACTGTTTTTT,CASSYRGATFNEKLFF
NA,many,TRBV7-3,TRBJ2-3,TGTGCCAGCAGCATTACCTACCGAGATACGCAGTATTTT,CASSITYRDTQYF
NA,many,TRBV2,TRBJ2-5,TGTGCCAGCAGTGTGGCGGGGGCCCAAGAGACCCAGTACTTC,CASSVAGAQETQYF
NA,few,TRBV27,TRBJ1-5,TGTGCCAGCAGACGACAGTATAGCAATCAGCCCCAGCATTTT,CASRRQYSNQPQHF
TRBD2,many,TRBV7-9,TRBJ2-7,TGTGCCAGCAGCTTAGATGTGCCTAGCGGGAGGATAGGCGAGCAGTACTTC,CASSLDVPSGRIGEQYF
NA,many,TRBV15,TRBJ2-1,TGTGCCACCAGCAGAGTTGGCGGGCGTGACGAGCAGTTCTTC,CATSRVGGRDEQFF
TRBD2,NA,TRBV3-1,TRBJ2-1,TGTGCCAGCAGCCGCACCCTAGGACTAGCGGACTACAATGAGCAGTTCTTC,CASSRTLGLADYNEQFF
NA,many,TRBV18,TRBJ2-7,TGTGCCAGCTCACCACCGGATCTCTACGAGCAGTACTTC,CASSPPDLYEQYF
TRBD1,NA,TRBV6-6,TRBJ1-5,TGTGCCAGCAGCTCAAGGACCGGGACAGGGGTCAATCAGCCCCAGCATTTT,CASSSRTGTGVNQPQHF
TRBD2,many,TRBV20-1,TRBJ2-7,TGCAGTGCTAGACTAGCGGGGGGACCGATCTACGAGCAGTACTTC,CSARLAGGPIYEQYF
TRBD2,many,TRBV5-4,TRBJ2-1,TGTGCCAGCAGCTTGGGCGGGGGGGCGAATGAGCAGTTCTTC,CASSLGGGANEQFF
NA,many,TRBV19,TRBJ1-2,TGTGCCAGTAGTCCCCGATTAGGAGATGGCTACACCTTC,CASSPRLGDGYTF
TRBD1,many,TRBV5-5,TRBJ2-3,TGTGCCAGCAGCTTAAGGGGGCGACTGACAGATACGCAGTATTTT,CASSLRGRLTDTQYF